This TCR beta chain was identified in a study of cytomegalovirus exposure and HLA in healthy donors. Study as a whole: Falling in the Caucasian-associated ancestry cluster were roughly 86% of some 400 genotyped donors. Whole-study results and caveats: More than 15,000 TCR beta sequences were associated with HLA alleles at 0.05 false discovery rate in a later analysis.

The CDR3 consists of 14 residues. Germline V gene lookup returns CDR1 GTSNPN and CDR2 SVGIG (reference sequence). V shed 4 bases and J 1 base; nucleotides not matched to a gene: 4. About this clone: The target antigen is unknown.

Both 60 Vbeta primers and 13 Jbeta primers went into the PCR. Only in-frame clones appear in the TCRdb table, and some are missing; sequencing was by immunoSEQ multiplex PCR. This table holds more than 200,000 clones, over 60% found once. The rearrangement uses TRBV30 and TRBJ2-1, with 7 bases identical to TRBD2. The specimen was PBMCs. The source is a man aged 18 to 30 in good health and CMV-seronegative. The CDR3 here is CAWIGGRSYNEQFF. The CDR3 region has the DNA TGTGCCTGGATAGGCGGGAGATCCTACAATGAGCAGTTCTTC.